This T cell receptor beta chain was captured by sequencing in a study of OX40 agonist ivuxolimab in advanced cancers. In germline, CDR1 is MRHNA, CDR2 SNTAGT. This CDR3 spans 16 amino acids. The V end lost 6 bases, the J end lost 0 bases, and 18 bases lay between the germline ends. Profiling relied on immunoSEQ multiplex PCR, and the TCRdb table lists in-frame clones only, not all of them. The profile shows 15,000 or so clones, 85% to 90% of them singletons. Sequencing used CD4+ or CD8+ T cells sorted from blood, obtained in a trial of the OX40 agonist ivuxolimab. This receptor was obtained from an adult with an advanced solid tumor such as melanoma, head and neck, liver or kidney cancer. The V and J genes are TRBV6-4 and TRBJ2-7; TRBD1 is a possible D gene (5 bases). The CDR3 reads CASRIPQDNSSYEQYF. Written as DNA, the CDR3 is TGTGCCAGCAGGATACCACAGGACAACAGCTCCTACGAGCAGTACTTC.